This T cell receptor beta chain derives from a study of regulatory T cells in long-lasting Graves disease. General study findings and limits: Persistent Graves' patients showed reduced TCR diversity versus newly diagnosed patients.

Sequencing libraries for TCR beta were prepared with iRepertoire HTBI primers and Arm-PCR of CDR3 regions. TCRdb processed the multiplex PCR reads anew with MiXCR; each CDR3 protein has one entry. The sample lists about 440,000 distinct CDR3 sequences, 15% occurring once. Time point specified: newly diagnosed GD, antithyroid drugs for less than 3 months. Scientists built the TCR library using RNA that was extracted from PBMCs. The patient group derived from an endocrinology department in Xi'an, China. Remarks on this clonotype: Its antigen is currently unknown.

The CDR3 spans 16 residues. V lost 0 bases to trimming and J lost 0 bases, with 11 bases between them. In germline, CDR1 is SGHDN, CDR2 FVKESK. These data also formed part of another study, on T cells in Graves' hyperthyroidism and ophthalmopathy. From that paper: A model using 13 V-J features told ophthalmopathy apart from stable hyperthyroidism.

The source material was peripheral blood mononuclear cells (PBMCs), sampled at new diagnosis, from a patient treated with antithyroid drugs. This sequence joins TRBV14 and TRBJ1-2; D may be TRBD1 (6 bases). The TCR comes from a woman aged 25 to 39 with Graves disease. This CDR3 is CASSQEARTANYGYTF. Here the CDR3 DNA reads TGTGCCAGCAGCCAAGAGGCCCGGACAGCTAACTATGGCTACACCTTC.